This TCR beta chain was recovered during a study of human T cells and chemical hapten exposure. Study-level information: Patch tests of 0.01% DPC on the upper back were read at 6 days.

The study's findings and limits: TCRs exceeding 1 in 1000 frequency stayed unchanged with DPC sensitization.

As originally analysed: Samples ranged from about 20,000 to 750,000 TCRs, with a median of roughly 93,000. A single record per CDR3 protein comes from TCRdb applying MiXCR to the RACE reads. TCRdb's processing, not the study's, gives the V and J calls here. This sample has a few hundred thousand distinct CDR3 sequences, with about 9% found just once. There are a few counts of this clonotype. Its matching antigen is unknown. Time point described: pre-sensitization, week 0. The treatment here: therapeutic diphenylcyclopropenone sensitization with weekly scalp DPC. Unfractionated whole blood yielded the extracted total RNA. Sequences were derived from whole blood, sampled in connection with sensitization to the hapten diphenylcyclopropenone (DPC). This TCR derives from a woman between 40 and 55 years old with alopecia areata. Some clones in this sample may be carry-over from other donors' samples.

The CDR3 sequence: CASSFVGVRDGYTF. The CDR3 DNA follows: TGTGCCAGCAGCTTCGTAGGGGTTAGAGATGGCTACACCTTC. This chain joins TRBV7-2 and TRBJ1-2; a weak D match, TRBD1 (5 bases). The CDR3 loop spans 14 amino acids. The V end was cut by 3 bases, the J end by 6 bases, with 14 bases between. The germline gives CDR1 SGHTA, CDR2 FQGNSA.